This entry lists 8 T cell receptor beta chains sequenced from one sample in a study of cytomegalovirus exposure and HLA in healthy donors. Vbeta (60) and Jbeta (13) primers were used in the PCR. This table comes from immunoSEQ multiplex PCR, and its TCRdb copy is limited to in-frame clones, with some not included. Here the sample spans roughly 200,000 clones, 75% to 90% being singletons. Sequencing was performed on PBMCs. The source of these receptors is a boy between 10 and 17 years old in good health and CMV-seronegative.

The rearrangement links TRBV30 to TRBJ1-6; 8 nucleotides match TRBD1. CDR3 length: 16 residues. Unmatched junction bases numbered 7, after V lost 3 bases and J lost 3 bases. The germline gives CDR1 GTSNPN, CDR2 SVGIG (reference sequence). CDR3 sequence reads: CAWRPGQGNYNSPLHF. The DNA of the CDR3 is TGTGCCTGGAGGCCTGGACAGGGCAACTATAATTCACCCCTCCACTTT.

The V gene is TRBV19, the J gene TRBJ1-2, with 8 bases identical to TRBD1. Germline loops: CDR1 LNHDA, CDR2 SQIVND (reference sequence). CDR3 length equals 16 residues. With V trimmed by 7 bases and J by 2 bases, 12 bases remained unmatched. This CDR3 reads CASIPDRGRRNYGYTF. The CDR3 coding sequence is TGTGCCAGTATCCCCGACAGGGGACGCCGCAACTATGGCTACACCTTC.

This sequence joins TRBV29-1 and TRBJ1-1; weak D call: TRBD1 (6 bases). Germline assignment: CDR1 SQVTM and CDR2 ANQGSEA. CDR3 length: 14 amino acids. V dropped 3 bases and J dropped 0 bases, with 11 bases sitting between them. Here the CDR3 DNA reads TGCAGCGTTGAGGGGGCCCTGATGAACACTGAAGCTTTCTTT. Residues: CSVEGALMNTEAFF. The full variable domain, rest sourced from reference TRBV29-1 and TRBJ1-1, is SAVISQKPSRDICQRGTSLTIQCQVDSQVTMMFWYRQQPGQSLTLIATANQGSEATYESGFVIDKFPISRPNLTFSTLTVSNMSPEDSSIYLCSVEGALMNTEAFFGQGTRLTVV.

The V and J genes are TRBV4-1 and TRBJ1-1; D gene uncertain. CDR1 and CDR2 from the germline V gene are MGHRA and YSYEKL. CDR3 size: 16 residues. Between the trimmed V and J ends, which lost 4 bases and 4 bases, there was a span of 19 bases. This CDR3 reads CASSPRPEGSGTEAFF. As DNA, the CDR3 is TGCGCCAGCAGCCCAAGACCGGAGGGTTCTGGCACTGAAGCTTTCTTT.

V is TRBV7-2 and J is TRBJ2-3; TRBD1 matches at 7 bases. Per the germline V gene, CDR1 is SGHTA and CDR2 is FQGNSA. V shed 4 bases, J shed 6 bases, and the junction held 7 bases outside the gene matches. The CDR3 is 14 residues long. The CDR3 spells CASSSTTGLDTQYF. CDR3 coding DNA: TGTGCCAGCAGCTCTACGACAGGGCTGGATACGCAGTATTTT.

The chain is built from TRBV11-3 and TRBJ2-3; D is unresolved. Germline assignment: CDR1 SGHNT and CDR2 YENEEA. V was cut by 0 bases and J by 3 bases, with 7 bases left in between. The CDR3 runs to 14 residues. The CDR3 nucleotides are TGTGCCAGCAGCTTAGACAGTGTTACAGATACGCAGTATTTT. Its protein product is CASSLDSVTDTQYF.

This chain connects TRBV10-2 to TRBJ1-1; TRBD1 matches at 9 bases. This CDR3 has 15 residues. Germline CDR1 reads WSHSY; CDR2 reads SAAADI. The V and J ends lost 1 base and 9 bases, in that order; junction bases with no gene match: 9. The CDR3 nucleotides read TGCGCCAGCAGTGAGTGGGAAGAGGACAGGGGTAAAGCTTTCTTT. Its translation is CASSEWEEDRGKAFF.

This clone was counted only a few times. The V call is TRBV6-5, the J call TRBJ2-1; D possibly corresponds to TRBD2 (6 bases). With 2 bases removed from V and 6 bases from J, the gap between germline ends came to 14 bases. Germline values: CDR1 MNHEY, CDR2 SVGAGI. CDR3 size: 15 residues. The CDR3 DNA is TGTGCCAGCAGTTACGGCGGGAATCGGCTCAATGAGCAGTTCTTC. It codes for CASSYGGNRLNEQFF.